The T cell receptor (beta chain) under discussion was sequenced for a study of T cells in localized non-small cell lung cancer. Study findings and constraints: Sequence data derive from only one tumor region, so heterogeneity remains possible. Tumor showed lower T cell clonality than uninvolved adjacent lung, where it was highest. When the top 100 tumor clones were examined, a median 57 of them also appeared in the adjacent lung, which was paired and uninvolved.

The sample holds one count of this clone. What it recognizes is unknown. Germline trimming cut 6 bases from V and 5 bases from J; bases unmatched to any gene: 10. The CDR3 is made up of 15 amino acids. Germline V gene sequence: CDR1 MGHDK, CDR2 SYGVNS. Measured with immunoSEQ multiplex PCR; TCRdb has only the in-frame clones, and not every one. The data contain about 40,000 clones, around 88% of them singletons. The input for sequencing was peripheral blood, taken before any cancer treatment. The chain carries TRBV25-1 and TRBJ1-1, with 9 bases fitting TRBD1. The receptor was isolated from a man aged 40-75 years with stage I lung adenocarcinoma. The CDR3 spells CASSDPGQGNTEAFF. For the CDR3, the DNA is TGTGCCAGCAGCGACCCGGGACAGGGTAATACTGAAGCTTTCTTT.